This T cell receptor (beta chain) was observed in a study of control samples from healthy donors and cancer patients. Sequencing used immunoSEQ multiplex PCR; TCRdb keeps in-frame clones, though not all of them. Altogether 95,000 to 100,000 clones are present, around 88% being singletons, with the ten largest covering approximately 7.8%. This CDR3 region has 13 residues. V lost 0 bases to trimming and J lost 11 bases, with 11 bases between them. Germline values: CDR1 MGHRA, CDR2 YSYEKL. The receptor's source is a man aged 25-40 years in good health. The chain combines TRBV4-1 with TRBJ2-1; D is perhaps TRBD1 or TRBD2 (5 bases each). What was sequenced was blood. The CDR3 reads CASSQDIPGQQFF. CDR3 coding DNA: TGCGCCAGCAGCCAAGATATTCCGGGACAGCAGTTCTTC.